This TCR beta chain was obtained from a study of cytomegalovirus exposure and HLA in healthy donors (TCRdb year 2017). In terms of the full investigation: In an earlier analysis of roughly 500 of the donors, approximately 300 Gb of sequence data and 95 million to 130 million unique TCR beta sequences from about 179 million T cells were reported. An early release covering some 640 HLA-typed donors comprised around 300 gigabases of sequencing data and tens of millions of unique TCR sequences. Of the approximately 400 genotyped donors, 80% to 90% were placed in the genetic ancestry cluster associated with self-reported Caucasian donors. The study was designed to test whether signatures of past pathogen exposure could be identified by cataloging public T cell receptors. The study profiled the T cell repertoires of hundreds of subjects by immunosequencing and related them to cytomegalovirus serostatus. A separate validation cohort of over 95 different subjects was used in addition to the roughly 620-subject first cohort. High-throughput TCR immunosequencing, statistical association of individual TCRs with disease status, and machine learning were combined to predict cytomegalovirus infection status. To study patterns of TCR occurrence, a later analysis re-analyzed previously published TCR beta repertoires from 700 or so donors and added high-resolution HLA genotyping. In the later analysis, no new phenotypic data were used to find candidate immune exposures; instead, reliance was placed on TCR beta sequences and their occurrence across donors. An earlier analysis of fewer than 750 of the donors used high-throughput TCR beta sequencing to judge whether each TCR beta V gene segment behaved as functional or pseudogenic. Donor age, sex, ethnicity and CMV serostatus were collected together with the repertoire data. In a later genetic analysis, genome-wide SNP genotypes for about 65% of the roughly 670 donors were used, and that subset was treated as a discovery cohort. Every repertoire in the discovery cohort had been generated on one and the same sequencing platform. Both class I and class II loci were covered by HLA typing, at four-digit resolution. The number of donors typed differed by locus, with about 620-630 for A, B, C, DRB1 and DQB1, roughly 520 for DQA1, some 570 for DPA1, and some 440 for DPB1. Five DR-DQ haplotypes were handled as single units for association and clustering because linkage in the cohort was strong. On average, roughly 240,000 unique TCR beta nucleotide sequences were sequenced per donor among roughly 430 genotyped donors of the cohort, with roughly 19% of those sequences being non-productive. Results the study describes overall, beyond this receptor: In a later analysis, most CMV-associated TCR beta chains were found to appear HLA-restricted, with HLA associations seemingly driven largely by CMV exposure. Because HLA typing was missing for some donors at each locus, association tests included only the typed subset. In a later analysis, HLA-associated TCR beta chains were found to be more clonally expanded and to have lower generation probabilities than equally common non-associated chains. The presence/absence analyses assumed that sequencing depth was roughly uniform across donors, and that assumption may not be true. An association between a missense DCLRE1C variant and V-gene and J-gene trimming of TCR beta chains was found in a later genetic analysis and replicated in an independent cohort. The cohort was sequenced for TCR beta chains only, and without alpha or paired-chain data the features that could be detected were limited. A cluster of highly shared sequence variants was judged likely to be a technical artifact of the sequencing pipeline. In a later analysis, several top co-occurrence clusters were reported to appear linked to parvovirus B19, influenza, CMV and Epstein-Barr virus. Strong co-occurrence of HLA alleles, especially DR and DQ, made assigning TCR associations to individual alleles difficult. According to the authors, the approach could potentially be generalized to other disease states and immunological phenotypes. Across donors, most TCR sequences were observed very rarely, whereas some public TCRs were present in many individuals. The only immune exposure information available for the cohort was CMV serostatus. In an earlier analysis of around 600 of the donors, most TCR beta V segments appeared in productive rearrangements about 87% or about 30% of the time, broadly matching IMGT annotations. Linkage disequilibrium might explain the correlated functional status among segregating V segments, but an unknown experimental factor could not be ruled out. Because the 87-base-pair reads could not distinguish some IMGT-functional V segments, including TRBV6-2 and TRBV6-3, those segments were excluded. Because counts were too low, roughly 18 rarely observed V segments, including chromosome 9 orphons, were left out of the earlier analysis of a few hundred of the donors. A few of the identified cytomegalovirus-associated TCR beta chains were confirmed in vitro to be specific for cytomegalovirus antigens. Specific HLA alleles were associated with roughly 16,000 TCR beta sequences at a false discovery rate of 0.05 in a later analysis. A later analysis found that TCR association rates varied across HLA loci, with DRB1 alleles showing the most associated TCRs and HLA-C alleles the fewest. A later genetic analysis reported fewer N-insertions in productive TCRs among donors in an Asian-associated ancestry cluster than the roughly 690-donor mean. In the study, roughly 160 TCR beta chains were listed as associated with cytomegalovirus. A further reported finding was that TCR beta sequences accurately predicted the HLA-A and HLA-B alleles for most subjects in the first cohort. In both the original and validation cohorts, the classifier was reported to diagnose cytomegalovirus status with high specificity and sensitivity.

The cohort was made up of roughly 670 healthy bone marrow donors. At the time of sampling, all cohort members were nominally healthy, though unrecorded immune exposures were likely present. The donor tested CMV seropositive and was one of the 289 seropositive cohort members. A peripheral blood sample was collected from each donor, and TCR beta sequencing was performed on peripheral blood mononuclear cells. Genomic DNA extraction from the blood cell samples was performed with the Qiagen DNeasy Blood Extraction Kit. As encoded in the germline V gene, CDR1 is MGHRA while CDR2 is YSYEKL. Trimming takes 0 bases from V and 2 bases from J, and the germline ends sit 11 bases apart. Reading from cysteine to phenylalanine, the CDR3 counts 17 amino acids. Only CDR3 DNA is held: 51 bases, read in frame from base 1. On this clone itself: Its specific antigen is unknown. Base-call qualities are not available, and no considerably larger clone is one nucleotide away.

Libraries were prepared through the immunoSEQ multiplex PCR assay. For the multiplex PCR, a mixture combining 60 forward primers for TCR Vbeta segments and 13 reverse primers for TCR Jbeta segments was used. The CDR3 region of rearranged TCR beta genes was amplified from genomic DNA by a multiplex PCR assay. Amplified TCR beta libraries were sequenced as 87-base-pair reads on the Illumina HiSeq System. In the authors' own workflow: A later analysis tallied 70 million to 100 million unique TCR beta chains across the 700 or so repertoires, and roughly 11 million of those chains were shared by two or more donors. To remove PCR and sequencing errors, raw reads were error-corrected and collapsed into unique sequences using a nearest-neighbor algorithm that merged closely related sequences. Alignment of CDR3 sequences to IMGT reference sequences was used to assign V, D and J gene segments. For a sequence to be retained, at least a six-nucleotide match to both a V gene segment and a J gene segment was required. Rearrangements were called productive when the CDR3 lacked stop codons and stayed in frame with V and J; all others were non-productive. CDR3 was defined by IMGT convention, running from the second conserved V-encoded cysteine to the conserved J-encoded phenylalanine. The earlier analysis of roughly 590 of the donors excluded any sequence lacking an unambiguous match to a single V gene segment. In an earlier analysis of about 590 of the donors, a V segment was called functional when productive rearrangements were above 56.7%, and segregating when the standard deviation between donors exceeded 5%. A statistical classification framework was built for diagnosing cytomegalovirus status from the catalog of TCR beta chain sequences. A later analysis assigned V and J genes by comparing TCR nucleotide sequences with IMGT/GENE-DB human TR gene sequences. In a later analysis, CDR3 sequences and most-parsimonious VDJ recombination scenarios were assigned using the TCRdist pipeline. In a later analysis, every TCR beta chain was defined by the combination of its CDR3 amino acid sequence and its V-gene family, and reads without a unique V-gene family were dropped. To address suspected cross-contamination and a sequencing artifact, a later analysis removed 592 highly shared, low-generation-probability nucleotide sequences. A later analysis calculated a clonal expansion index for each public chain from normalized within-repertoire ranks of inferred template counts. Generation probabilities in a later analysis came from a VDJ recombination model fitted to out-of-frame rearrangements, and those results were checked against IGoR. A later analysis scored TCR-TCR, TCR-HLA and TCR-CMV co-occurrence with hypergeometric tests, applying a repertoire-size bias correction to TCR pairs. False discovery rates were estimated in a later analysis by permuting HLA or CMV assignments 20 times. In a later analysis, co-occurring TCRs were grouped using DBSCAN, with TCRdist sequence similarity added in when clustering inside HLA-allele-positive subsets. Repertoires with fewer than 30,000 or more than 120,000 public chains were left out of co-occurrence clustering, as were about five repertoires with anomalous nucleotide sharing. TCRdb holds this immuneACCESS table with in-frame rearrangements only. Some clones are missing; in checked studies, unresolved V genes explain under half, and the rest has no known cause. From that table come the V and J calls and clone size; the DNA was used to work out D and trimming. The sample table contains about 150,000 clones; only one count was recorded for around 68% of them. About 10% of the sample is taken by the ten largest.

Sample: PBMCs. The sequence joins TRBV4-1 to TRBJ1-6, with a tentative D gene TRBD1 over 6 matching bases. The receptor was isolated from a man aged 30 to 45 in good health and CMV-seropositive. The CDR3 protein: CASSQDQGLTYNSPLHF. The sequenced DNA is TGCGCCAGCAGCCAAGACCAGGGGCTGACCTATAATTCACCCCTCCACTTT.